This record covers a single T cell receptor beta chain. Its antigen is as yet unknown. This sample was taken from a study of T cell responses to AZD1222 COVID-19 vaccine. Study-wide results and caveats: Vaccine-related CD4 TCRs covered spike, predominating at 160-218 and 743-854.

Data came from immunoSEQ multiplex PCR; TCRdb stores just in-frame clones and leaves some out. The sample holds some 150,000 clones, about 89% seen once. The CDR3 is made up of 15 amino acids. V lost 0 bases, J lost 2 bases, and 9 bases lay in between. Germline lookup yields CDR1 SGHDN and CDR2 FVKESK. The sample here was peripheral blood, taken on day 0 of AZD1222 vaccination. V and J are TRBV14 and TRBJ2-3; perhaps TRBD2 as D (5 bases). The sequence came from an adult in good health. CDR3 nucleotide sequence: TGTGCCAGCAGCCAAGAAGGACTTCTCACAGATACGCAGTATTTT. It translates to CASSQEGLLTDTQYF. Full variable domain (missing parts from reference TRBV14 and TRBJ2-3): EAGVTQFPSHSVIEKGQTVTLRCDPISGHDNLYWYRRVMGKEIKFLLHFVKESKQDESGMPNNRFLAERTGGTYSTLKVQPAELEDSGVYFCASSQEGLLTDTQYFGPGTRLTVL.